This TCR beta chain was recovered during a study of blood T cell repertoires in COVID-19. Study details: The study drew acute and convalescent COVID-19 samples from the United States, Italy and Spain. In each case, the material was cDNA or gDNA derived from T cells, B-cell-depleted T cells, or PBMCs.

This clone has only a few counts. Data came from immunoSEQ multiplex PCR; TCRdb stores just in-frame clones and leaves some out. Here the sample spans about 250,000 clones, about 79% being singletons. The sequence derives from a man aged 80 or over with acute or convalescent COVID-19. The specimen sequenced was peripheral blood.

CDR3 in DNA: TGTGCCAGCACCAGGGAGGGGTACAGTTCACCCCTCCACTTT. The encoded protein is CASTREGYSSPLHF. The V and J genes are TRBV5-6 and TRBJ1-6, with a possible D match to TRBD1 (5 bases). Looked up from germline, CDR1 is SGHDT and CDR2 is YYEEEE. V was pared by 6 bases and J by 9 bases, with 16 bases between. The CDR3 length is 14 residues. Full variable domain (remainder filled in from reference TRBV5-6 and TRBJ1-6): DAGVTQSPTHLIKTRGQQVTLRCSPKSGHDTVSWYQQALGQGPQFIFQYYEEEERQRGNFPDRFSGHQFPNYSSELNVNALLLGDSALYLCASTREGYSSPLHFGNGTRLTVT.